What follows describes a single T cell receptor (beta chain). Here immunoSEQ multiplex PCR was the method, and the copy in TCRdb shows in-frame clones only, minus some. The data show about 22,000 clones, with around 92% seen just once and 2.5% to 3.5% held by the top ten. Germline CDR1 and CDR2: ENHRY and SYGVKD. CDR3 length: 16 amino acids. Trimming cost V 2 bases and J 6 bases, with 19 bases left between them. This record comes from a study of blood T cell repertoires in COVID-19. This clonotype was sampled from a woman in her 70s with active COVID-19. V gene TRBV10-3 combines with J gene TRBJ1-2, with unresolved D. What was sequenced was peripheral blood. CDR3 sequence (DNA): TGTGCCATCAGTGAGCGGCAGGCACAACGATTCAATGGCTACACCTTC. It yields the protein CAISERQAQRFNGYTF.